What follows are 2 T cell receptor beta chains derived from one specimen sequenced in a study of identical twins' blood T cells. MiXCR, run by TCRdb on the 5' RACE reads, gives a single entry per CDR3 protein. The sample contains 350,000 to 450,000 distinct CDR3 sequences, roughly 31% of which appear only once. Sequencing was carried out using PBMCs. The receptors were gathered from a woman aged 18-49 years in good health.

The gene calls are TRBV7-2 and TRBJ2-7; TRBD2 aligns across 7 bases. CDR1 and CDR2 (germline): SGHTA, FQGNSA. V lost 4 bases to trimming and J lost 7 bases; unmatched junction nucleotides: 4. CDR3 size: 12 residues. The chain's CDR3 is CASSSLAREQYF. For the CDR3, the DNA is TGTGCCAGCAGCTCACTAGCGAGGGAGCAGTACTTC. Supplemented by reference TRBV7-2 and TRBJ2-7, the full variable domain reads GAGVSQSPSNKVTEKGKDVELRCDPISGHTALYWYRQSLGQGLEFLIYFQGNSAPDKSGLPSDRFSAERTGGSVSTLTIQRTQQEDSAVYLCASSSLAREQYFGPGTRLTVT.

The DNA for the CDR3 is TGTGCCAGCAATTTAACAGGGGGCCCCTACGAGCAGTACTTC. It codes for CASNLTGGPYEQYF. The chain recombines TRBV6-5 with TRBJ2-7; 9 bases map to TRBD1. V trimming: 7 bases; J trimming: 2 bases; junction bases outside the gene matches: 6. The CDR3 is 14 amino acids. The germline gives CDR1 MNHEY, CDR2 SVGAGI.